This T cell receptor beta chain is drawn from a study of identical twins' blood T cells. The CDR3 is 15 amino acids. Per the germline V gene, CDR1 is MDHEN and CDR2 is SYDVKM. The V end was cut by 7 bases, the J end by 4 bases, with 16 bases between. Each CDR3 protein is one row after TCRdb ran MiXCR on the 5' RACE reads. The sample records roughly 380,000 distinct CDR3 sequences, about 28% being singletons. Source material: PBMCs. This TCR came from a woman aged 18-49 years in good health. The chain links TRBV28 to TRBJ2-2, with D maybe TRBD1 (6 bases). Written as DNA, the CDR3 is TGTGCCAGCATCCTGGGGGCTTTGGGCACCGGGGAGCTGTTTTTT. It yields the protein CASILGALGTGELFF.